The 2 T cell receptor beta chains reported below all come from one sample, sequenced in a study of Graves' ophthalmopathy and Graves' hyperthyroidism. Amplification of the TCR beta CDR3 regions used RNA transcripts (as template). HTBI primers were used in a first-round RT-PCR, which preceded a second-round multiplex PCR. Each CDR3 protein gets one entry after TCRdb re-called the multiplex PCR reads with MiXCR. In the table there are about 590,000 distinct CDR3 sequences, approximately 35% of which are singletons. What was sequenced was peripheral blood or thyroid tissue (not recorded which). Receptors originate from an adult man with Graves' hyperthyroidism.

The CDR3 here is CASSSHGTSGGFYEQYF. The CDR3 DNA follows: TGTGCCAGCAGCTCCCACGGGACTAGCGGGGGGTTCTACGAGCAGTACTTC. This rearrangement joins TRBV7-9 to TRBJ2-7; 15 bases line up with TRBD2. This CDR3 region has 17 residues. J lost 3 bases, V lost 4 bases, and 7 bases had no gene match. Germline loops: CDR1 SEHNR, CDR2 FQNEAQ (reference sequence). Full variable domain (missing parts from reference TRBV7-9 and TRBJ2-7): DTGVSQNPRHKITKRGQNVTFRCDPISEHNRLYWYRQTLGQGPEFLTYFQNEAQLEKSRLLSDRFSAERPKGSFSTLEIQRTEQGDSAMYLCASSSHGTSGGFYEQYFGPGTRLTVT.

This clonotype was detected only a few times. The V gene is TRBV29-1, the J gene TRBJ2-7; a possible D gene is TRBD1 (6 bases). V was cut by 3 bases and J by 7 bases, with 19 bases left in between. CDR1 is SQVTM and CDR2 is ANQGSEA in the germline V gene. The CDR3 extends over 14 amino acids. The CDR3 sequence is CSVDNGVRDNEQYF. The DNA for the CDR3 is TGCAGCGTTGATAACGGGGTGAGGGACAATGAGCAGTACTTC.